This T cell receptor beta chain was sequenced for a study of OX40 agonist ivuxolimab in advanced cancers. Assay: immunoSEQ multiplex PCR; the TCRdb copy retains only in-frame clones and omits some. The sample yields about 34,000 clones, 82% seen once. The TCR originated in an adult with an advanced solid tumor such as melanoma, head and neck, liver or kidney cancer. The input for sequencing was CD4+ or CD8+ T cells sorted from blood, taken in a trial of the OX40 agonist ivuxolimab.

CDR3 bases: TGTGCCAGTAGAAGCCTATTGAACACTGAAGCTTTCTTT. Residues: CASRSLLNTEAFF. V usage is TRBV19 and J usage is TRBJ1-1; D remains ambiguous. Germline-derived CDR1 and CDR2 are LNHDA and SQIVND (reference sequence). CDR3 length: 13 residues. Trimming took off 6 bases at V and 0 bases at J, with 8 bases between the two ends.